This is a list of T cell receptor beta chains from one sample in a study of lymphopenia after photon versus proton radiotherapy. Assay used: immunoSEQ multiplex PCR; TCRdb lists only in-frame clones, some missing. The data show 150,000 to 200,000 clones, 75% to 90% seen once. The source material was peripheral blood, sampled from a patient treated with photon-based radiotherapy. These receptors all come from a man aged 45 to 65 with gastric cancer. Both conserved end residues are part of each CDR3. The order of the fields is D gene, J gene, clone size, V gene, CDR3 DNA, CDR3 protein. A D gene is named only where the DNA matches it firmly. Where a row states a size, it is once, few, many or the class of an expanded clone; other rows omit it.

>-|TRBJ1-5|-|TRBV15
TGTGCCACCAGCAGAGGGGACACTAGCAATCAGCCCCAGCATTTT
CATSRGDTSNQPQHF
>TRBD1|TRBJ1-2|-|TRBV27
TGTGCCAGCAGTTTAACGCGGCTCCGGGACAGGGCTGATGGCTACACCTTC
CASSLTRLRDRADGYTF
>TRBD1|TRBJ2-2|-|TRBV6-5
TGTGCCAGCAGTTCCCCCGGGACAGGGGGAACCGGGGAGCTGTTTTTT
CASSSPGTGGTGELFF
>TRBD1|TRBJ1-2|-|TRBV7-9
TGTGCCAGCAGCTTACATGGGCAGGGGGCTGGAGGCTACACCTTC
CASSLHGQGAGGYTF
>TRBD1|TRBJ2-7|-|TRBV5-5
TGTGCCAGCAGCCGCACAGGGGACGAGCAGTACTTC
CASSRTGDEQYF
>-|TRBJ2-7|once|TRBV27
TGTGCCAGCAGTTTATCGGACAGCAGCTCCTACGAGCAGTACTTC
CASSLSDSSSYEQYF
>TRBD1|TRBJ2-7|-|TRBV27
TGTGCCAGCAGTTCCAAACGGACAGGGTACGAGCAGTACTTC
CASSSKRTGYEQYF
>-|TRBJ1-1|-|TRBV7-6
TGTGCCAGCCATCGATGGACGGGGACTGGTAAGGCTTTCTTT
CASHRWTGTGKAFF
>TRBD1|TRBJ1-2|-|TRBV6-5
TGTGCCAGCAGTTCAGGACAGGGGGTCTATGGCTACACCTTC
CASSSGQGVYGYTF
>TRBD1|TRBJ2-1|-|TRBV7-2
TGTGCCAGCAGCTTAGTACAGGGGTCTTACAATGAGCAGTTCTTC
CASSLVQGSYNEQFF
>-|TRBJ1-1|-|TRBV5-1
TGCGCCAGCAGCTTCCGCCAGAACACTGAAGCTTTCTTT
CASSFRQNTEAFF
>TRBD1|TRBJ1-2|-|TRBV7-9
TGTGCCAGCCAGGGGGCCAACTATGGCTACACCTTC
CASQGANYGYTF
>TRBD2|TRBJ2-7|-|TRBV19
TGTGCCAGTAGACCGACTAGCGGGTTCTCCTACGAGCAGTACTTC
CASRPTSGFSYEQYF
>-|TRBJ2-7|-|TRBV28
TGTGCCAGCAGCCACCTCGTGGGGCCGAACTCCTACGAGCAGTACTTC
CASSHLVGPNSYEQYF
>-|TRBJ1-3|many|TRBV7-9
TGTGCCAGCAGCTTCGGTTCAGGAGGGGGAAACACCATATATTTT
CASSFGSGGGNTIYF
>-|TRBJ2-7|-|TRBV2
TGTGCCAGCAGTGAAGCGCAACGGAGGTCATCTTACGAGCAGTACTTC
CASSEAQRRSSYEQYF
>TRBD2|TRBJ2-1|-|TRBV5-1
TGCGCCAGCAGCTTGGCTTCCCGATGGTCTAGCGGTTACAATGAGCAGTTCTTC
CASSLASRWSSGYNEQFF
>-|TRBJ1-3|-|TRBV5-1
TGCGCCAGCAGCCCAACGACTGGGGTCGGCGGAAACACCATATATTTT
CASSPTTGVGGNTIYF
>-|TRBJ2-5|-|TRBV28
TGTGCCAGCAGTTTGGGAGGCCGGGGCGAGACCCAGTACTTC
CASSLGGRGETQYF
>TRBD2|TRBJ2-1|-|TRBV19
TGTGCCAGTAGTTCAGCGGGGGGTATGTATGAGCAGTTCTTC
CASSSAGGMYEQFF
>-|TRBJ2-3|once|TRBV7-2
TGTGCCAGCAGCTTACAAGCGGGAGATACGCAGTATTTT
CASSLQAGDTQYF
>TRBD2|TRBJ2-7|few|TRBV6-5
TGTGCCAGCAGTTATGGGAAGGGAGGGACCTACGAGCAGTACTTC
CASSYGKGGTYEQYF
>TRBD1|TRBJ1-5|-|TRBV5-1
TGCGCCAGCAGCTTAGAGGGGGCAGGAGATCAGCCCCAGCATTTT
CASSLEGAGDQPQHF
>-|TRBJ1-5|-|TRBV6-1
TGTGCCAGCAGGGACGCCGGGGCAGGTAATCAGCCCCAGCATTTT
CASRDAGAGNQPQHF
>TRBD2|TRBJ2-2|-|TRBV5-1
TGCGCCAGCAGCTTCAATGCGGGAGGAGGCACCGGGGAGCTGTTTTTT
CASSFNAGGGTGELFF
>TRBD2|TRBJ2-1|-|TRBV6-6
TGTGCCAGCAGTTACGCCCGCAGCGGGAGGTACAATGAGCAGTTCTTC
CASSYARSGRYNEQFF
>TRBD2|TRBJ2-6|-|TRBV5-4
TGTGCCAGCAGCTCTGGGACTAGCGGACTACCTGGGGCCAACGTCCTGACTTTC
CASSSGTSGLPGANVLTF
>-|TRBJ2-5|-|TRBV5-6
TGTGCCAGCAGCTTCCCGTCGACTACCCAAGAGACCCAGTACTTC
CASSFPSTTQETQYF
>TRBD1|TRBJ1-4|-|TRBV7-2
TGTGCCAGCAGCTTAGCCCAGGGGGCAGGGGAAAAACTGTTTTTT
CASSLAQGAGEKLFF
>-|TRBJ1-1|-|TRBV29-1
TGCAGCGTTAAAGTGAACACTGAAGCTTTCTTT
CSVKVNTEAFF
>TRBD1|TRBJ1-3|-|TRBV7-9
TGTGCCAGCAGCCCAGGGGGACACTCTGGAAACACCATATATTTT
CASSPGGHSGNTIYF
>-|TRBJ2-7|-|TRBV4-2
TGTGCCAGCAGCCAAGAAAAGTCCTTAGCGGACTCCTACGAGCAGTACTTC
CASSQEKSLADSYEQYF